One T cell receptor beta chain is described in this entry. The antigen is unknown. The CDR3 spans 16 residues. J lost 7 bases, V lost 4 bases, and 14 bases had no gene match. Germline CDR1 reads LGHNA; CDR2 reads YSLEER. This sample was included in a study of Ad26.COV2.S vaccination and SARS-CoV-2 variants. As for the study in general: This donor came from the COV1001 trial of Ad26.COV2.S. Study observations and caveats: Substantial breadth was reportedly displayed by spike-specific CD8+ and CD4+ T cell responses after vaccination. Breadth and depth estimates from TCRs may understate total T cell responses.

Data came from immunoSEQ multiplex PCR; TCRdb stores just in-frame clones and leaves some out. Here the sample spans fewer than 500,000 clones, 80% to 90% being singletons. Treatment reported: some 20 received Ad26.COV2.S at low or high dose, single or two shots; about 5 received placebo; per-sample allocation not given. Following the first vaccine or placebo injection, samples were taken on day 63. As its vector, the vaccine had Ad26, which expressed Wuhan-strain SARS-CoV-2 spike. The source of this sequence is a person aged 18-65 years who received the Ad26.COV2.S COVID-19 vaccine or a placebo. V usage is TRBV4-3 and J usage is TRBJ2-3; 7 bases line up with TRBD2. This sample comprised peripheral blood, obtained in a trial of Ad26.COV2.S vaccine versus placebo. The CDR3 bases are TGCGCCAGCAGCCCTTCAGCAGCGGGGAGTGGGAATACGCAGTATTTT. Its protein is CASSPSAAGSGNTQYF.